The rows below give T cell receptor beta chains drawn from one sample of a study of patients and donors after allogeneic stem cell transplantation. In TCRdb, the RT-PCR reads were re-called with MiXCR into one record per CDR3 protein. The data show a few hundred thousand distinct CDR3 sequences, around 40% seen once. What was sequenced was blood, either unsorted or a sorted T cell fraction (not recorded which). The source of these receptors is a human donor who was either an allogeneic HSCT recipient or a stem cell or donor lymphocyte infusion donor (not recorded which). It is not recorded whose cells these are; they may come from a transplant donor. Each CDR3 is given with its conserved first and last residue. The D gene is left open where the match is weak. Size is stated for part of the rows, as once, few or many counts, or as a class when the clone is expanded.

j_call: TRBJ1-5; d_call: NA; v_call: TRBV6-1; clone_size: few; cdr3_nt: TGTGCCAGCACCGAACCAGTGTGGGGGCGGAATCAGCCCCAGCATTTT; cdr3_aa: CASTEPVWGRNQPQHF
j_call: TRBJ2-2; d_call: NA; v_call: TRBV6-4; clone_size: NA; cdr3_nt: TGTGCCAGCAGCTATACAACAGGGTCTCGGGAGCTGTTTTTT; cdr3_aa: CASSYTTGSRELFF
j_call: TRBJ1-2; d_call: NA; v_call: TRBV4-1; clone_size: NA; cdr3_nt: TGCGCCAGCAGCCAAGATTTGAACAGGAACTATGGCTACACCTTC; cdr3_aa: CASSQDLNRNYGYTF
j_call: TRBJ2-7; d_call: NA; v_call: TRBV10-3; clone_size: NA; cdr3_nt: TGTGCCATCAGTGGTCCGAACTCCTACGAGCAGTACTTC; cdr3_aa: CAISGPNSYEQYF
j_call: TRBJ1-5; d_call: NA; v_call: TRBV2; clone_size: NA; cdr3_nt: TGTGCCAGCAACATGGGGGCTACCACCGAGCATTTT; cdr3_aa: CASNMGATTEHF
j_call: TRBJ2-2; d_call: NA; v_call: TRBV12-3/TRBV12-4; clone_size: NA; cdr3_nt: TGTGCCAGCGGGCCCCGGACCGGGGAGCTGTTTTTT; cdr3_aa: CASGPRTGELFF
j_call: TRBJ2-1; d_call: NA; v_call: TRBV12-3/TRBV12-4; clone_size: NA; cdr3_nt: TGTGCCAGCAGCCCAAACTTATTCGAGCAGTTCTTC; cdr3_aa: CASSPNLFEQFF
j_call: TRBJ2-7; d_call: TRBD2; v_call: TRBV27; clone_size: NA; cdr3_nt: TGTGCCAGCAGTCGGGGGAGGGCCTACGAGCAGTACTTC; cdr3_aa: CASSRGRAYEQYF
j_call: TRBJ2-1; d_call: TRBD1; v_call: TRBV20-1; clone_size: NA; cdr3_nt: TGCAGTGAAAACAGGGGCCCCCCCAATGAGCAGTTCTTC; cdr3_aa: CSENRGPPNEQFF
j_call: TRBJ1-5; d_call: NA; v_call: TRBV30; clone_size: few; cdr3_nt: TGTGCCTGGAGTCCCGGACCCTTGGTCCAGCCCCAGCATTTT; cdr3_aa: CAWSPGPLVQPQHF
j_call: TRBJ2-5; d_call: NA; v_call: TRBV6-5; clone_size: few; cdr3_nt: TGTGCCAGCAGTTATGAACCCGGGAGAACGGAGACCCAGTACTTC; cdr3_aa: CASSYEPGRTETQYF
j_call: TRBJ1-2; d_call: NA; v_call: TRBV6-1; clone_size: few; cdr3_nt: TGTGCCGACCAGTCGGCTAACTATGGCTACACCTTC; cdr3_aa: CADQSANYGYTF
j_call: TRBJ2-3; d_call: NA; v_call: TRBV5-6; clone_size: NA; cdr3_nt: TGTGCCAGCAAAACAGCGGAGGCCCTATTCACAGATACGCAGTATTTT; cdr3_aa: CASKTAEALFTDTQYF
j_call: TRBJ1-3; d_call: NA; v_call: TRBV5-6; clone_size: NA; cdr3_nt: TGTGCCAGCAGCTTCAGACGGGTCTCTGGAAACACCATATATTTT; cdr3_aa: CASSFRRVSGNTIYF
j_call: TRBJ1-1; d_call: TRBD1; v_call: TRBV5-1; clone_size: once; cdr3_nt: TGCGCCAGCAGCTCCCCCGGGACAGGGGTGGCTGAAGCTTTCTTT; cdr3_aa: CASSSPGTGVAEAFF
j_call: TRBJ2-7; d_call: TRBD2; v_call: TRBV7-6; clone_size: NA; cdr3_nt: TGTGCCAGCGCGATTTATCCCAGCGGGGGTAGCGACGAGCAGTACTTC; cdr3_aa: CASAIYPSGGSDEQYF
j_call: TRBJ2-7; d_call: NA; v_call: TRBV20-1; clone_size: NA; cdr3_nt: TGCAGTGCTAGCGGCACCTCCTACGAGCAGTACTTC; cdr3_aa: CSASGTSYEQYF
j_call: TRBJ1-5; d_call: NA; v_call: TRBV12-3/TRBV12-4; clone_size: few; cdr3_nt: TGTGCCAGCAGTGAAAATAATCAGCCCCAGCATTTT; cdr3_aa: CASSENNQPQHF
j_call: TRBJ1-1; d_call: NA; v_call: TRBV6-6; clone_size: once; cdr3_nt: TGTGCCAGCAGTTTTGGACGCCAGAACACTGAAGCTTTCTTT; cdr3_aa: CASSFGRQNTEAFF
j_call: TRBJ1-1; d_call: NA; v_call: TRBV5-1; clone_size: few; cdr3_nt: TGCGCCAGCAGCGCCCCGGGACATTTGAACACTGAAGCTTTCTTT; cdr3_aa: CASSAPGHLNTEAFF
j_call: TRBJ2-3; d_call: NA; v_call: TRBV5-5; clone_size: NA; cdr3_nt: TGTGCCAGCAGCTTGGTGGCAGATGCAGATACGCAGTATTTT; cdr3_aa: CASSLVADADTQYF
j_call: TRBJ2-7; d_call: TRBD1; v_call: TRBV11-1; clone_size: NA; cdr3_nt: TGTGCCAGCAGCTTTCGGACAGGGAGCTCCTACGAGCAGTACTTC; cdr3_aa: CASSFRTGSSYEQYF
j_call: TRBJ2-2; d_call: NA; v_call: TRBV6-2/TRBV6-3; clone_size: few; cdr3_nt: TGTGCCAGCAGTTGGACGGCGAACACCGGGGAGCTGTTTTTT; cdr3_aa: CASSWTANTGELFF
j_call: TRBJ1-1; d_call: NA; v_call: TRBV12-3/TRBV12-4; clone_size: NA; cdr3_nt: TGTGCCAGCAGTTACCGGGAGGACACTGAAGCTTTCTTT; cdr3_aa: CASSYREDTEAFF
j_call: TRBJ1-1; d_call: NA; v_call: TRBV5-5; clone_size: NA; cdr3_nt: TGTGCCAGCAGCTGGAGGGTATATAACACTGAAGCTTTCTTT; cdr3_aa: CASSWRVYNTEAFF